This TCR beta chain came from a study of blood T cell repertoires in COVID-19. Study-wide context: The study drew acute and convalescent COVID-19 samples from the United States, Italy and Spain. PBMCs, B-cell-depleted T cells, or T cells provided the cDNA or gDNA that made up the material.

Trimming at V came to 6 bases and at J to 5 bases, leaving 7 bases not matched to a gene. Germline values: CDR1 KGHSH, CDR2 LQKENI. There are 15 residues in the CDR3. TCRdb keeps only in-frame clones here, not all; method: immunoSEQ multiplex PCR. The table lists some 39,000 clones, roughly 90% of them singletons. The chain employs TRBV18 and TRBJ1-6; 7 nucleotides match TRBD1. The TCR sequence derives from a human donor in a cohort sampled during active COVID-19. What was sequenced was peripheral blood. CDR3: CASSTGTADNSPLHF. For the CDR3, the DNA is TGTGCCAGCTCCACCGGGACAGCAGATAATTCACCCCTCCACTTT.